The source of this T cell receptor beta chain is a study of CD8+ T cells in alopecia areata. Study-level background: Twice a day, 5 to 10 mg of oral tofacitinib was administered to treated patients.

In the case of this clone: Its target is not known.

Sequencing used cDNA as its template, made by extracting RNA and reverse transcribing it. This table comes from immunoSEQ multiplex PCR, and its TCRdb copy is limited to in-frame clones, with some not included. The profile shows some 210,000 clones, 66% of them singletons. Treatment described: oral pan-JAK inhibitor, 5-10 mg twice daily. Alopecia areata patients had lesional scalp punch biopsies and peripheral blood taken from them. Overall study findings and caveats: While tofacitinib was given, many expanded lesional clones persisted in scalp and blood. Uncertain still, given a single nonresponder, is whether baseline CD8+ expansion links to response.

The ends were cut back, 4 bases at V and 11 bases at J, with 17 bases in the middle. This CDR3 is 12 amino acids long. In germline, CDR1 is GTSNPN, CDR2 SVGIG (reference sequence). V gene TRBV30 combines with J gene TRBJ1-1; D may be TRBD1 (5 bases). The sequence was obtained from a human donor with alopecia areata. The specimen comprised CD4+ T cells sorted from blood, sampled between weeks 44 and 45, from a patient treated with tofacitinib. The CDR3 coding sequence is TGTGCCTGGATCGGGGGGTTTTTCAGGGCTTTCTTT. Protein product: CAWIGGFFRAFF.